What follows are 25 T cell receptor beta chains derived from one specimen sequenced in a study of CD8+CD57+ T cells in acquired aplastic anemia. Genomic DNA templated the TCR beta VDJ and CDR3 profiling. Each CDR3 protein gets one entry after TCRdb re-called the reads with MiXCR. The table lists around 400,000 distinct CDR3 sequences, under 80% of them singletons. The sequenced sample consisted of sorted CD4+, CD8+, or CD8+CD57+ T cells (not recorded which) from PBMCs. These receptors came from a human donor in good health, serving as a control.

About this clonotype: It may be a read error: a sequence one base away is much more abundant. The V gene is TRBV10-3, the J gene TRBJ1-2; D not resolved. This CDR3 has 13 amino acids. The germline CDR1 and CDR2 sequences are ENHRY and SYGVKD. CDR3 sequence reads: CASTEGGNYGYAF. The CDR3 bases are TGTGCCAGCACTGAGGGCGGGAACTATGGCTACGCCTTC.

Notes on this clonotype: An end of the junction differs from the germline gene, which may be a read error. The chain joins TRBV2 to TRBJ1-6; no reliable D call. Germline V gene sequence: CDR1 SNHLY, CDR2 FYNNEI. This CDR3 contains 14 residues. The CDR3: CASGEREYNSPLHF. The CDR3 nucleotides are TGTGCCAGCGGGGAACGAGAGTATAATTCCCCCCTCCACTTT.

About this clonotype itself: The conserved phenylalanine or tryptophan normally closing the CDR3 is absent here, so this likely arose from a read error. The chain has TRBV7-2 and TRBJ1-5; D is undetermined. There are 12 residues in the CDR3. Trimming shortened V by 5 bases and J by 9 bases, and 11 bases separated the two germline ends. Germline loops: CDR1 SGHTA, CDR2 FQGNSA. The chain's CDR3 is CASSLPYRPQHL. In DNA form, the CDR3 reads TGTGCCAGCAGCCTACCTTATCGGCCCCAGCATTTA.

This chain uses TRBV12-5 with TRBJ2-7; TRBD1 agrees at 7 bases. The germline gives CDR1 LGHNT, CDR2 FRNRAP. This CDR3 spans 14 amino acids. The DNA of the CDR3 is TGTGCCAGCAGTGGGACAGCCTTTTCCTACGAGCAGTACTTC. The encoded protein is CASSGTAFSYEQYF.

Regarding this clonotype: Germline and junction disagree at one end, which may indicate a read error. V is TRBV2 and J is TRBJ1-1, with D possibly TRBD1 on 5 matching bases. This CDR3 has 15 residues. Germline-derived CDR1 and CDR2 are SNHLY and FYNNEI. CDR3 bases: TGTGCCAGCAGCCCACACTGGGGGGAGAACACTGGAGCTTTCTTT. This gives the protein CASSPHWGENTGAFF. Looking up the rest from reference TRBV2 and TRBJ1-1 gives the full variable domain: EPEVTQTPSHQVTQMGQEVILRCVPISNHLYFYWYRQILGQKVEFLVSFYNNEISEKSEIFDDQFSVERPDGSNFTLKIRSTKLEDSAMYFCASSPHWGENTGAFFGQGTRLTVV.

DNA for the CDR3: TGTGCCAGCAGCTTAGGTGGTTCAGGCACAGATACGCAGTATTTT. This gives the protein CASSLGGSGTDTQYF. V usage is TRBV5-6 and J usage is TRBJ2-3; D remains ambiguous. From germline, CDR1 is SGHDT and CDR2 YYEEEE. The CDR3 covers 15 residues. The V and J ends lost 2 bases and 1 base respectively, with 11 bases between them.

Remarks on this clonotype: Relative to the germline gene, one junction end is altered; a read error may explain this. V and J are TRBV10-2 and TRBJ1-2; 7 bases align to TRBD1. This CDR3 is built from 14 residues. Germline V gene lookup returns CDR1 WSHSY and CDR2 SAAADI. This CDR3 is CASRGSTGLEGDSF. The CDR3 DNA is TGCGCCAGCAGGGGGTCGACAGGGCTGGAAGGCGACTCCTTC.

At least ten counts were recorded for this clonotype. The chain combines TRBV3-1 with TRBJ2-3; 11 nucleotides match TRBD2. Germline V gene sequence: CDR1 LGHDT, CDR2 YNNKEL (reference sequence). Losses at the gene ends were 1 base for V and 7 bases for J; bases not matched to a gene: 7. CDR3 length: 16 amino acids. CDR3: CASSQGGSGGANTQYF. In nucleotides, the CDR3 is TGTGCCAGCAGCCAAGGAGGTAGCGGGGGGGCCAATACGCAGTATTTT.

The genes are TRBV7-3 and TRBJ2-1; D unresolved. The CDR3 is 16 residues long. With 3 bases removed from V and 14 bases from J, the gap between germline ends came to 26 bases. CDR1 and CDR2 (germline): SGHTA, FQGTGA. The CDR3 DNA follows: TGTGCCAGCAGCTTTGTGAGTAATGCACCCGTCAACGAGGAGTTCTTC. Translated, it gives CASSFVSNAPVNEEFF. The full variable domain, its missing parts supplied by reference TRBV7-3 and TRBJ2-1, is GAGVSQTPSNKVTEKGKYVELRCDPISGHTALYWYRQSLGQGPEFLIYFQGTGAADDSGLPNDRFFAVRPEGSVSTLKIQRTERGDSAVYLCASSFVSNAPVNEEFFGPGTRLTVL.

V and J are TRBV20-1 and TRBJ1-6; TRBD1 might be the D (5 bases). This CDR3 is built from 14 residues. Trimming pared 6 bases from V and 13 bases from J, leaving 22 bases between. Per germline, CDR1 DFQATT and CDR2 SNEGSKA (reference sequence). The CDR3 nucleotides read TGCAGTGCCAGAACGGGGCGGGGGGAGGCGCCCCTCCACTTT. It encodes CSARTGRGEAPLHF.

The gene calls are TRBV11-2 and TRBJ1-4; D is undetermined. Germline values: CDR1 SGHAT, CDR2 FQNNGV. V lost 1 base, J lost 3 bases, and 9 bases lay in between. The CDR3 covers 15 residues. The CDR3 DNA sequence: TGTGCCAGCAGCTTAGGGGCACGAGCTAATGAAAAACTGTTTTTT. This gives the protein CASSLGARANEKLFF.

A word on this clonotype: At one of its ends the junction is not consistent with the germline gene, which may arise from a read error. The rearrangement links TRBV7-2 to TRBJ1-1; 8 bases match TRBD1. The CDR3 length is 14 residues. Looked up from germline, CDR1 is SGHTA and CDR2 is FQGNSA. CDR3 sequence (DNA): TGTGCCAGCAGCACAGGGGGGCAGCCCACTGAAGCCTTCTTT. This encodes CASSTGGQPTEAFF.

Ten or more counts support this clonotype. CDR3 sequence: CASSLFLSGGTPSHEQYF. Written as DNA, the CDR3 is TGTGCCAGCAGTTTATTTCTCAGCGGGGGGACGCCAAGCCACGAGCAGTACTTC. The rearrangement links TRBV27 to TRBJ2-7; 9 nucleotides line up with TRBD2. CDR1 and CDR2 from the germline V gene are MNHEY and SMNVEV (reference sequence). This CDR3 is 18 amino acids long. The V and J ends lost 1 base and 5 bases, in that order; junction bases with no gene match: 15.

The chain carries TRBV3-1 and TRBJ1-2; D call uncertain. Germline V gene data show CDR1 as LGHDT and CDR2 as YNNKEL (reference sequence). The CDR3 consists of 13 residues. The germline V and J ends were trimmed by 1 base and 8 bases, with 11 bases remaining between them. The chain's CDR3 is CASSQAWTGGYTF. The DNA for the CDR3 is TGTGCCAGCAGCCAAGCTTGGACGGGAGGCTACACCTTC. The complete variable domain, with remaining parts taken from reference TRBV3-1 and TRBJ1-2, reads DTAVSQTPKYLVTQMGNDKSIKCEQNLGHDTMYWYKQDSKKFLKIMFSYNNKELIINETVPNRFSPKSPDKAHLNLHINSLELGDSAVYFCASSQAWTGGYTFGSGTRLTVV.

V usage is TRBV19 and J usage is TRBJ2-7; D call uncertain. The CDR3 spans 13 residues. Trimming removed 6 bases at V and 0 bases at J, with 9 bases between. Germline loops: CDR1 LNHDA, CDR2 SQIVND (reference sequence). The CDR3 DNA reads TGTGCCAGTAGCTTTGCCTTCTCCTACGAGCAGTACTTC. Translating gives CASSFAFSYEQYF.

This clonotype was counted many times. The gene calls are TRBV7-2 and TRBJ2-7; D tentatively reads TRBD1 or TRBD2 (5 bases each). V shed 4 bases and J shed 7 bases, with 20 bases lying between them. The CDR3 consists of 15 residues. In germline, CDR1 is SGHTA, CDR2 FQGNSA. The CDR3 is CASSSRRTGRGEQYF. The CDR3 DNA is TGTGCCAGCAGCTCAAGGCGAACAGGAAGAGGGGAGCAGTACTTC.

Regarding this clonotype: It is likely a read error, because the conserved phenylalanine at the end of the CDR3 is missing. The DNA is left out, because the CDR3 cannot be placed on it with certainty; the CDR3 is given as TCRdb lists it. The CDR3 region is CASSSTGQFGEQY. The chain links TRBV7-8 to TRBJ1-2; TRBD1, as called in the table, went unchecked against the DNA. Inclusive of both ends, the CDR3 amounts to 13 amino acids. Germline CDR1 is SGHVS and CDR2 is FQNEAQ.

In the case of this clonotype: The junction differs from germline at one of its ends, possibly a read error. The chain is built from TRBV7-8 and TRBJ2-5; possibly TRBD2 for D (5 bases). The CDR3 covers 14 residues. CDR1 and CDR2 (germline): SGHVS, FQNEAQ. The CDR3 reads CASSECRRKEKLFF. The CDR3 DNA reads TGTGCCAGCAGCGAGTGCCGGAGGAAAGAGAAACTGTTTTTC.

This chain uses TRBV20-1 with TRBJ2-3, with no clear D. CDR1 is DFQATT and CDR2 is SNEGSKA in the germline V gene (reference sequence). V lost 4 bases and J 5 bases, leaving 7 bases between the germline ends. The CDR3 has 11 residues. CDR3 sequence: CSAIYIDTQYF. In DNA, the CDR3 is TGCAGTGCTATCTACATAGATACGCAGTATTTT.

The rearrangement links TRBV7-9 to TRBJ2-7; no firm D call. The CDR3 loop spans 15 amino acids. V lost 4 bases to trimming and J lost 0 bases, with 13 bases between them. From germline, CDR1 is SEHNR and CDR2 FQNEAQ (reference sequence). This CDR3 reads CASSSVGKSSYEQYF. For the CDR3, the DNA is TGTGCCAGCAGCTCTGTGGGGAAAAGCTCCTACGAGCAGTACTTC.

About this clonotype itself: The junction shows a germline mismatch at one end, possibly a read error. This chain links TRBV2 with TRBJ2-7, with a tentative D call TRBD1 (6 bases). The length of the CDR3 is 17 residues. Germline V CDR1 and CDR2: SNHLY, FYNNEI. The CDR3 bases are TGTGCCAGCATACAGGGTTTAAACACTGAAGCATTCTTTGAGCAATACTTC. Encoded protein: CASIQGLNTEAFFEQYF.

The sample holds many counts of this clonotype. The chain employs TRBV20-1 and TRBJ1-1, with a weak D call TRBD1 (5 bases). With 0 bases removed from V and 1 base from J, the gap between germline ends came to 18 bases. The CDR3 sequence is 17 residues long. Germline loops: CDR1 DFQATT, CDR2 SNEGSKA (reference sequence). CDR3 nucleotide sequence: TGCAGTGCTAGAGATAACCGCCCAATCAGGGAGAACACTGAAGCTTTCTTT. Translation: CSARDNRPIRENTEAFF.

To note about this clonotype: The junction differs from germline at one of its ends, possibly a read error. The rearrangement links TRBV5-1 to TRBJ1-4, with D unclear. The CDR3 runs 17 residues. The germline V gene encodes CDR1 SGHRS and CDR2 YFSETQ. The CDR3 sequence: CACSLEAVYATNEKLLF. CDR3 nucleotides: TGCGCCTGCAGCTTGGAGGCAGTATATGCAACTAATGAAAAACTGCTTTTT.

V and J are TRBV7-2 and TRBJ2-2, with D possibly matching TRBD2 (5 bases). This CDR3 is 15 amino acids long. Trimming shortened V by 3 bases and J by 5 bases, and 13 bases separated the two germline ends. Germline V gene lookup returns CDR1 SGHTA and CDR2 FQGNSA. CDR3 coding DNA: TGTGCCAGCAGCTTGGACTGGCCTCTAACCGGGGAGCTGTTTTTT. As protein: CASSLDWPLTGELFF.

The rearrangement links TRBV7-4 to TRBJ2-7; possibly TRBD2 for D (6 bases). V was pared by 7 bases and J by 2 bases, with 18 bases between. This CDR3 comprises 15 residues. Germline lookup yields CDR1 SGHVT and CDR2 SQSDAQ. This chain's CDR3 is CASTPGRGITYEQYF. The CDR3 region has the DNA TGTGCCAGCACCCCAGGCCGGGGGATAACCTACGAGCAGTACTTC. The full variable domain, in which reference TRBV7-4 and TRBJ2-7 provide the parts outside the CDR3, is GAGVSQSPRYKVAKRGRDVALRCDSISGHVTLYWYRQTLGQGSEVLTYSQSDAQRDKSGRPSGRFSAERPERSVSTLKIQRTEQGDSAVYLCASTPGRGITYEQYFGPGTRLTVT.